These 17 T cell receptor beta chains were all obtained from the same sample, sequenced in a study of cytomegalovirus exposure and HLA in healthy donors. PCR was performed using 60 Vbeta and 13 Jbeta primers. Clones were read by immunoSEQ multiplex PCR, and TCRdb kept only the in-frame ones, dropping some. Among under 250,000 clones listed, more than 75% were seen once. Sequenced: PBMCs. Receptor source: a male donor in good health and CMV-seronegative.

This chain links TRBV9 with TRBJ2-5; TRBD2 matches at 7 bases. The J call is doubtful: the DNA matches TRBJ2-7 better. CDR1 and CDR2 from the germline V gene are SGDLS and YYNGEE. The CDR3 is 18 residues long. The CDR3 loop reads CASSGGDYPPLSSYEQYF. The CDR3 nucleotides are TGTGCCAGCAGTGGTGGGGACTATCCTCCCCTAAGCTCCTACGAGCAGTACTTC.

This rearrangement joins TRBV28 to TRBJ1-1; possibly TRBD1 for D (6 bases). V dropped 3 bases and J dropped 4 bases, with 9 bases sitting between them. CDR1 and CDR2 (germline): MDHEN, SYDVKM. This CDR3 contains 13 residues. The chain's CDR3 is CASSFRGGTEAFF. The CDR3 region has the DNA TGTGCCAGCAGTTTTAGAGGGGGCACTGAAGCTTTCTTT. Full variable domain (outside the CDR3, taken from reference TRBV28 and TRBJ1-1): DVKVTQSSRYLVKRTGEKVFLECVQDMDHENMFWYRQDPGLGLRLIYFSYDVKMKEKGDIPEGYSVSREKKERFSLILESASTNQTSMYLCASSFRGGTEAFFGQGTRLTVV.

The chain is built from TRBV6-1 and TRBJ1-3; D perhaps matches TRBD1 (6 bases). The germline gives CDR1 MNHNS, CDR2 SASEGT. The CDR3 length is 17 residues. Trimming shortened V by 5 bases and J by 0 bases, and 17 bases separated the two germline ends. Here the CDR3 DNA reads TGTGCCAGCAGTAAAGACGACAGGCTAAGCTCTGGAAACACCATATATTTT. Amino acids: CASSKDDRLSSGNTIYF.

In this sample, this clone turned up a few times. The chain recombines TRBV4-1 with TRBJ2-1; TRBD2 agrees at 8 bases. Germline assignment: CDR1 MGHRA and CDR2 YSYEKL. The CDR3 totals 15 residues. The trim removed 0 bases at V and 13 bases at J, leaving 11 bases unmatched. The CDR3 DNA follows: TGCGCCAGCAGCCAAGATCGAGTAGCGGGGTTGAATCAGTTCTTC. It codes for CASSQDRVAGLNQFF.

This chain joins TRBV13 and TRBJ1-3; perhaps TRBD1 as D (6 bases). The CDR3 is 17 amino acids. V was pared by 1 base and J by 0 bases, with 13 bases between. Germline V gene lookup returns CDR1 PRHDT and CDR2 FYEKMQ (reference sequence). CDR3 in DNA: TGTGCCAGCAGCTTAGCAGGGGCGAGCCTCTCTGGAAACACCATATATTTT. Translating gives CASSLAGASLSGNTIYF.

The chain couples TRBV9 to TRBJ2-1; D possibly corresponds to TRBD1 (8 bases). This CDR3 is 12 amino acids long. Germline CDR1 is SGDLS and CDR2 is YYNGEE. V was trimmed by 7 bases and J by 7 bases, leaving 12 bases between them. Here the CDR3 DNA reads TGTGCCAGCGACAGGGGAGGGAATGAGCAGTTCTTC. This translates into CASDRGGNEQFF.

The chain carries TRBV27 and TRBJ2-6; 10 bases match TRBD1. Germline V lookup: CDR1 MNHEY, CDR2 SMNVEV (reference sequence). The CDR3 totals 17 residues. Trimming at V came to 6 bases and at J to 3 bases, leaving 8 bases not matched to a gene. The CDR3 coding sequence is TGTGCCAGCAGAGAAGACAGGGGGCGACGTGGGGCCAACGTCCTGACTTTC. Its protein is CASREDRGRRGANVLTF.

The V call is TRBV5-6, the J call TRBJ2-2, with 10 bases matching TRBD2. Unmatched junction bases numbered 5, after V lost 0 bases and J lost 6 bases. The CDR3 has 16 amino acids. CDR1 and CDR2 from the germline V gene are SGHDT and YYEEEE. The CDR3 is CASSLGVAGGSGELFF. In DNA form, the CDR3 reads TGTGCCAGCAGCTTGGGGGTAGCGGGAGGATCCGGGGAGCTGTTTTTT. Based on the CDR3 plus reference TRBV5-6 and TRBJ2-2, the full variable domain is DAGVTQSPTHLIKTRGQQVTLRCSPKSGHDTVSWYQQALGQGPQFIFQYYEEEERQRGNFPDRFSGHQFPNYSSELNVNALLLGDSALYLCASSLGVAGGSGELFFGEGSRLTVL.

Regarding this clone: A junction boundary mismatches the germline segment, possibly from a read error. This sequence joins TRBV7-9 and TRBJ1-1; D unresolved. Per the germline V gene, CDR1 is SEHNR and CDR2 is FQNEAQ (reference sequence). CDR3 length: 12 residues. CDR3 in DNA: TGTTCCAGCAGCTTAGGCCAGGTAGAGGCTTTCTTT. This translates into CSSSLGQVEAFF.

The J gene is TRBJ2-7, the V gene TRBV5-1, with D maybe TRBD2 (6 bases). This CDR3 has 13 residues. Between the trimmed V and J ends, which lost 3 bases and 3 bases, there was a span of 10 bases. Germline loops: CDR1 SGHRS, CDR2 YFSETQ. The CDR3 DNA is TGCGCCAGCAGCTCGGGACTGAGCTACGAGCAGTACTTC. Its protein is CASSSGLSYEQYF.

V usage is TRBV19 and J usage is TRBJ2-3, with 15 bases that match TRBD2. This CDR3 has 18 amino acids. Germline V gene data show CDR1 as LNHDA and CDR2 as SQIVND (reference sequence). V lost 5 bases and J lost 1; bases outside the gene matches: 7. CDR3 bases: TGTGCCAGTAGTGGGTGGGGACTAGCGGGAGGAGGCACAGATACGCAGTATTTT. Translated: CASSGWGLAGGGTDTQYF.

CDR3 loop: CASSETSASYEQYF. The CDR3 coding sequence is TGCGCCAGCAGTGAGACTAGCGCCTCCTACGAGCAGTACTTC. The V and J genes are TRBV10-2 and TRBJ2-7; 7 bases match TRBD2. V lost 2 bases, J lost 0 bases, and 1 base stayed unmatched. CDR1 and CDR2 from the germline V gene are WSHSY and SAAADI. This CDR3 is 14 amino acids long.

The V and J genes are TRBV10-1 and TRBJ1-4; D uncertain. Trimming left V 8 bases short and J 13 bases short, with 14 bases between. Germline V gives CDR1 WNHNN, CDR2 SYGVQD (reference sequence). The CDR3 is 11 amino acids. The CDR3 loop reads CASGPDEGLFF. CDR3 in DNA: TGCGCCAGCGGGCCCGATGAGGGACTGTTTTTT.

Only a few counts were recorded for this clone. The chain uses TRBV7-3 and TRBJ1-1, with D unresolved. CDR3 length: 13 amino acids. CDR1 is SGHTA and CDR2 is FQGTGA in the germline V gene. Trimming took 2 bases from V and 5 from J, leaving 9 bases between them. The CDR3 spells CASSLDGQTEAFF. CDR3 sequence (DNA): TGTGCCAGCAGCTTAGATGGGCAGACTGAAGCTTTCTTT.

In DNA form, the CDR3 reads TGTGCCAGCAGCTACAGGGTCAATGAGCAGTTCTTC. This sequence encodes CASSYRVNEQFF. This chain connects TRBV5-4 to TRBJ2-1; D is possibly TRBD1 (6 bases). Trimming shortened V by 3 bases and J by 6 bases, and 7 bases separated the two germline ends. Per the germline V gene, CDR1 is SGHNT and CDR2 is YYREEE (reference sequence). CDR3 length: 12 amino acids.

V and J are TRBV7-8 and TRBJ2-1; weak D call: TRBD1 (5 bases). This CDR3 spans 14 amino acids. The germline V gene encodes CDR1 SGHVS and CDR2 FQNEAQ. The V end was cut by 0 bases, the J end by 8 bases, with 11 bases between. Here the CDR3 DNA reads TGTGCCAGCAGCTTAGCGGGCAGGGTCCATGAGCAGTTCTTC. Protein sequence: CASSLAGRVHEQFF.

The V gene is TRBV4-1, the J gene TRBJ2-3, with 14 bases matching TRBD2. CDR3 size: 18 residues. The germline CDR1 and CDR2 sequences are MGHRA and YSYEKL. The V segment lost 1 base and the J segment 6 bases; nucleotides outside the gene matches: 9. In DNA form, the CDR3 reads TGCGCCAGCAGCCAAGGACTAGCGGGAGGGGAAGTTACGGATACGCAGTATTTT. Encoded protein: CASSQGLAGGEVTDTQYF.